The 30 T cell receptor beta chains below all came from one sample that was sequenced in a study of cytomegalovirus exposure and HLA in healthy donors. The PCR used 60 Vbeta and 13 Jbeta primers. TCRdb keeps only in-frame clones here, not all; method: immunoSEQ multiplex PCR. The data show approximately 90,000 clones, with 75% to 80% seen just once and around 3.5% held by the top ten. Sequencing used PBMCs. These receptors were taken from a man aged 25-45 years in good health and CMV-seronegative.

The chain carries TRBV18 and TRBJ1-1, with 7 nucleotides matching TRBD1. The CDR3 runs to 13 residues. CDR1 is KGHSH and CDR2 is LQKENI in the germline V gene. Germline trimming cut 5 bases from V and 1 base from J; bases unmatched to any gene: 1. CDR3 coding DNA: TGTGCCAGCTCAGGGACAGAGAACACTGAAGCTTTCTTT. Translating gives CASSGTENTEAFF.

This rearrangement joins TRBV6-5 to TRBJ1-5; D may be TRBD1 (6 bases). The CDR3 sequence is 14 residues long. The V and J ends lost 4 bases and 5 bases respectively, with 12 bases between them. CDR1 is MNHEY, CDR2 SVGAGI, per germline. CDR3 nucleotides: TGTGCCAGCAGTTTGGCAGGGGTATATCAGCCCCAGCATTTT. Its translation is CASSLAGVYQPQHF.

This clone has only a few counts. The genes are TRBV4-1 and TRBJ2-7, with TRBD1 matching over 9 bases. V lost 6 bases and J lost 6; bases outside the gene matches: 9. The germline V gene encodes CDR1 MGHRA and CDR2 YSYEKL. The CDR3 spans 14 residues. CDR3 sequence: CASSQSGTGTEQYF. The CDR3 bases are TGCGCCAGCAGTCAATCCGGGACAGGGACCGAGCAGTACTTC.

The rearrangement joins TRBV9 to TRBJ2-4; tentatively, D is TRBD2 (6 bases). This CDR3 has 17 amino acids. V was cut by 0 bases and J by 7 bases, with 20 bases left in between. Germline loops: CDR1 SGDLS, CDR2 YYNGEE. CDR3 DNA: TGTGCCAGCAGCGTAGCTTGGAATCGGGGGACGGAGAACATTCAGTACTTC. Encoded protein: CASSVAWNRGTENIQYF.

V usage is TRBV5-4 and J usage is TRBJ1-2, with 10 bases that match TRBD1. The V gene end was trimmed by 4 bases and the J gene end by 5 bases; junction bases not matched to a gene: 14. The V gene's germline CDR1 is SGHNT and CDR2 YYREEE (reference sequence). The CDR3 has 17 amino acids. DNA for the CDR3: TGTGCCAGCAGCCTCCTCCGGGACAGGGGAGGCGGGTATGGCTACACCTTC. Translated: CASSLLRDRGGGYGYTF. Supplemented by reference TRBV5-4 and TRBJ1-2, the full variable domain reads ETGVTQSPTHLIKTRGQQVTLRCSSQSGHNTVSWYQQALGQGPQFIFQYYREEENGRGNFPPRFSGLQFPNYSSELNVNALELDDSALYLCASSLLRDRGGGYGYTFGSGTRLTVV.

This clone was seen a single time. The chain is built from TRBV7-2 and TRBJ2-1; 14 nucleotides align to TRBD2. CDR1 is SGHTA, CDR2 FQGNSA, per germline. The CDR3 spans 18 residues. Trimming cost V 4 bases and J 0 bases; bases outside gene matches: 5. CDR3 region: CASSSGLAGAISYNEQFF. The CDR3 DNA reads as TGTGCCAGCAGCTCGGGACTAGCGGGGGCTATCTCCTACAATGAGCAGTTCTTC.

This sequence joins TRBV7-2 and TRBJ2-1, with TRBD1 as a possible D gene (6 bases). The CDR3 is 14 amino acids. Germline V gene sequence: CDR1 SGHTA, CDR2 FQGNSA. V lost 5 bases and J lost 5, with 13 bases in between. The CDR3 sequence is CASSAHQGNNEQFF. The DNA of the CDR3 is TGTGCCAGCAGCGCGCATCAGGGGAACAATGAGCAGTTCTTC.

This clone was seen more than once but under ten times. The chain is built from TRBV28 and TRBJ2-3; the match to TRBD2 covers 14 bases. V was clipped by 5 bases and J by 3 bases; unmatched bases: 4. Looked up from germline, CDR1 is MDHEN and CDR2 is SYDVKM. The CDR3 spans 16 residues. The CDR3 region has the DNA TGTGCCAGCAGTCTGGGACTAGCGGGAGAAACAGATACGCAGTATTTT. Its translation: CASSLGLAGETDTQYF.

V and J are TRBV21-1 and TRBJ2-3; the table's D call, TRBD1, has no DNA check behind it. TRBV21-1 is designated a pseudogene. The CDR3 totals 14 residues. The CDR3, as DNA: TGTGCCAGCGGGTGCAGGGAATTTGCGGATACGCAGTATTTT. As protein: CASGCREFADTQYF.

The J gene is TRBJ1-1, the V gene TRBV5-4; D not certain. With 0 bases removed from V and 0 bases from J, the gap between germline ends came to 9 bases. Germline V gene sequence: CDR1 SGHNT, CDR2 YYREEE (reference sequence). The CDR3 runs 15 residues. The CDR3 bases are TGTGCCAGCAGCTTGGGAGCGGGGATGAACACTGAAGCTTTCTTT. It translates to CASSLGAGMNTEAFF.

The genes are TRBV28 and TRBJ1-4; 7 bases map to TRBD1. J was trimmed by 4 bases and V by 6 bases; bases with no gene match: 5. CDR1 MDHEN and CDR2 SYDVKM come from the germline V gene. The CDR3 loop spans 14 amino acids. In DNA form, the CDR3 reads TGTGCCAGCAGCCCCGGGACAGTTAATGAAAAACTGTTTTTT. Protein sequence: CASSPGTVNEKLFF.

With respect to this clone: The junction differs from germline at one of its ends, possibly a read error. V gene TRBV7-9 combines with J gene TRBJ2-1; 11 bases agree with TRBD2. This CDR3 has 15 amino acids. The V gene's germline CDR1 is SEHNR and CDR2 FQNEAQ (reference sequence). This CDR3 is CSSSLALAGDNEQFF. The CDR3 region has the DNA TGTTCCAGCAGCTTAGCACTAGCGGGAGACAATGAGCAGTTCTTC.

The chain uses TRBV7-2 and TRBJ1-5; D possibly corresponds to TRBD1 (5 bases). The V end lost 1 base, the J end lost 4 bases, and 14 bases lay between the germline ends. The CDR3 totals 16 residues. The germline gives CDR1 SGHTA, CDR2 FQGNSA. This CDR3 reads CASSLDSLGGNQPQHF. In DNA, the CDR3 is TGTGCCAGCAGCTTAGACAGCCTGGGGGGAAATCAGCCCCAGCATTTT.

The V call is TRBV5-4, the J call TRBJ2-4; possibly TRBD2 for D (5 bases). The V gene's germline CDR1 is SGHNT and CDR2 YYREEE (reference sequence). The V gene lost 2 bases and the J gene lost 0 bases, with 9 bases spanning the gap. The length of the CDR3 is 15 residues. The CDR3 DNA sequence: TGTGCCAGCAGCTTAGCCGGGGTAGCCAAAAACATTCAGTACTTC. Its protein product is CASSLAGVAKNIQYF.

The chain carries TRBV7-9 and TRBJ2-7, with D maybe TRBD1 (5 bases). This CDR3 region has 16 residues. CDR1 is SEHNR, CDR2 FQNEAQ, per germline (reference sequence). Trimming stripped 1 base from V and 0 bases from J, with 13 bases between. The CDR3 here is CASSLEPPRVSYEQYF. The CDR3 DNA reads as TGTGCCAGCAGCTTAGAGCCCCCCAGGGTCTCCTACGAGCAGTACTTC.

The chain carries TRBV5-6 and TRBJ2-7; D is uncertain. Looked up from germline, CDR1 is SGHDT and CDR2 is YYEEEE. The ends were cut back, 3 bases at V and 7 bases at J, with 17 bases in the middle. There are 14 residues in the CDR3. DNA for the CDR3: TGTGCCAGCAGCTACCGGGTCCCCTTTTCTGAGCAGTACTTC. Protein: CASSYRVPFSEQYF.

This clone was seen only a few times. The V gene is TRBV9, the J gene TRBJ2-7, with TRBD1 as a possible D gene (5 bases). With 2 bases removed from V and 2 bases from J, the gap between germline ends came to 11 bases. This CDR3 comprises 14 residues. Germline V gene lookup returns CDR1 SGDLS and CDR2 YYNGEE. The CDR3 spells CASSVGADPYEQYF. The CDR3 nucleotides are TGTGCCAGCAGCGTTGGGGCGGATCCCTACGAGCAGTACTTC.

The V and J genes are TRBV10-3 and TRBJ1-1; D is unclear. Germline-derived CDR1 and CDR2 are ENHRY and SYGVKD. The CDR3 loop spans 15 amino acids. V was pared by 3 bases and J by 4 bases, with 15 bases between. The CDR3 DNA reads TGTGCCATCAGTGACCCCGAGGACGGGAGCACTGAAGCTTTCTTT. This sequence encodes CAISDPEDGSTEAFF.

The CDR3 region is CASNLKTGLAGGLSSADTQYF. The CDR3 coding sequence is TGCGCCAGCAACCTTAAAACGGGGCTAGCGGGGGGACTGTCTAGCGCAGATACGCAGTATTTT. V gene TRBV4-1 combines with J gene TRBJ2-3; the match to TRBD2 covers 11 bases. This CDR3 is built from 21 residues. Trimming cost V 7 bases and J 4 bases; bases outside gene matches: 25. Germline V lookup: CDR1 MGHRA, CDR2 YSYEKL.

This clone came up once. The CDR3 loop reads CASSLVAGADQPQHF. The CDR3 DNA is TGCGCCAGCAGCTTGGTTGCAGGGGCAGATCAGCCCCAGCATTTT. This sequence joins TRBV5-1 and TRBJ1-5, with D possibly being TRBD1 (6 bases). The CDR3 totals 15 residues. The V gene's germline CDR1 is SGHRS and CDR2 YFSETQ. Deletions cut 0 bases from V and 5 bases from J, with 12 bases between.

This clone was counted only a few times. The CDR3 loop is CASSLRTGGTEAFF. CDR3 DNA sequence: TGTGCCAGCAGCTTACGGACAGGGGGCACTGAAGCTTTCTTT. V is TRBV9 and J is TRBJ1-1; 10 nucleotides line up with TRBD1. CDR3 length: 14 residues. Looked up from germline, CDR1 is SGDLS and CDR2 is YYNGEE. Trimming at V came to 4 bases and at J to 4 bases, leaving 4 bases not matched to a gene.

The V gene is TRBV14, the J gene TRBJ1-3; possibly TRBD1 for D (6 bases). CDR1 SGHDN and CDR2 FVKESK come from the germline V gene. CDR3 length: 16 residues. Trimming pared 0 bases from V and 2 bases from J, leaving 11 bases between. Here the CDR3 DNA reads TGTGCCAGCAGCCAAGATCAGGGGCGAACTGGAAACACCATATATTTT. This sequence encodes CASSQDQGRTGNTIYF.

This chain connects TRBV28 to TRBJ2-7; 11 bases fit TRBD1. Germline lookup yields CDR1 MDHEN and CDR2 SYDVKM. Trimming removed 8 bases from V and 3 bases from J; junction bases left unmatched: 9. The CDR3 spans 15 residues. The CDR3 DNA sequence: TGTGCCAGCGCTACCGCCGGGACAGGGGGCTACGAGCAGTACTTC. The encoded protein is CASATAGTGGYEQYF.

This clone was picked up a small number of times. The chain couples TRBV5-5 to TRBJ1-2; D remains unclear. V dropped 3 bases and J dropped 3 bases, with 12 bases sitting between them. CDR1 is SGHKS and CDR2 is YYEKEE in the germline V gene (reference sequence). This CDR3 region has 14 residues. The CDR3: CASSSSDLYYGYTF. Here the CDR3 DNA reads TGTGCCAGCAGCTCCTCTGACTTGTACTATGGCTACACCTTC.

The genes are TRBV18 and TRBJ1-1; 9 bases map to TRBD1. J was trimmed by 3 bases and V by 6 bases; bases with no gene match: 5. Germline V gene data show CDR1 as KGHSH and CDR2 as LQKENI. There are 14 residues in the CDR3. The CDR3 region has the DNA TGTGCCAGCTCGGGGACAGGGTTGGACACTGAAGCTTTCTTT. It translates to CASSGTGLDTEAFF.

The CDR3 region is CASSIDRRRDTEAFF. The DNA of the CDR3 is TGTGCCAGTAGTATAGATCGCAGGAGGGACACTGAAGCTTTCTTT. This sequence joins TRBV19 and TRBJ1-1; D call uncertain. Trimming left V 0 bases short and J 3 bases short, with 11 bases between. CDR3 length equals 15 residues. CDR1 and CDR2 from the germline V gene are LNHDA and SQIVND (reference sequence). The entire variable domain, with the rest obtained from reference TRBV19 and TRBJ1-1, is as follows: DGGITQSPKYLFRKEGQNVTLSCEQNLNHDAMYWYRQDPGQGLRLIYYSQIVNDFQKGDIAEGYSVSREKKESFPLTVTSAQKNPTAFYLCASSIDRRRDTEAFFGQGTRLTVV.

This clone was seen a handful of times. CDR3 coding DNA: TGTGCCAGCTCAAACGACAGGGCTTCAGATACGCAGTATTTT. This codes for CASSNDRASDTQYF. The J gene is TRBJ2-3, the V gene TRBV18, with 7 bases identical to TRBD1. The germline V gene has CDR1 KGHSH and CDR2 LQKENI. V gave up 5 bases and J gave up 4 bases; unmatched junction bases: 6. This CDR3 has 14 residues.

This chain links TRBV7-9 with TRBJ2-2; D is possibly TRBD1 (5 bases). Trimming pared 1 base from V and 8 bases from J, leaving 11 bases between. The germline CDR1 and CDR2 sequences are SEHNR and FQNEAQ (reference sequence). The CDR3 length is 14 residues. The DNA for the CDR3 is TGTGCCAGCAGCTTAGTAGGGGCCCCGGGGGAGCTGTTTTTT. Protein sequence: CASSLVGAPGELFF.

The V call is TRBV19, the J call TRBJ2-7; 10 bases align to TRBD1. The CDR3 contains 14 residues. Germline V gene sequence: CDR1 LNHDA, CDR2 SQIVND (reference sequence). The V gene end was trimmed by 3 bases and the J gene end by 2 bases; junction bases not matched to a gene: 1. The CDR3 sequence: CASSMGTGAYEQYF. The CDR3 coding sequence is TGTGCCAGTAGTATGGGGACAGGGGCCTACGAGCAGTACTTC.

The DNA for the CDR3 is TGTGCCAGCAGCCCGCGACTAGCGGGAGCAGATACGCAGTATTTT. It codes for CASSPRLAGADTQYF. The rearrangement links TRBV28 to TRBJ2-3, with TRBD2 matching over 12 bases. Germline CDR1 reads MDHEN; CDR2 reads SYDVKM. The CDR3 has 15 amino acids. V was pared by 6 bases and J by 4 bases, with 5 bases of the junction left unmatched.